This record looks at one T cell receptor beta chain sequence and its context. The antigen is undetermined. Method: immunoSEQ multiplex PCR; TCRdb's copy keeps in-frame clones and lacks some. The profile covers roughly 100,000 clones, with under 95% appearing a single time and around 1% taken by the ten largest. V was pared by 4 bases and J by 3 bases, with 8 bases between. The CDR3 is 14 amino acids. Per germline, CDR1 SGHKS and CDR2 YYEKEE (reference sequence). The sample is drawn from a study of graft-versus-host responses after intestinal transplantation. Overall study context: Transplantation in recipients was multivisceral, liver-intestinal, or isolated intestinal. Recipients uniformly received anti-thymocyte globulin induction, followed by tacrolimus and steroids for three to four years.

Broader study findings: Some patients had graft-donor T cell macrochimerism. In their allografts, the ratios of graft-versus-host to host-versus-graft T cell clones were high. Some GvH clones appeared in ileal mucosa or blood before recipient bone marrow.

The sequence derives from a human donor who received an intestinal transplant. The sample was unstimulated CD8+ T cells sorted from spleen or lymph node cells, taken before intestinal transplant. V and J are TRBV5-5 and TRBJ2-6; D not resolved. The CDR3 here is CASSPVVGANVLTF. CDR3 nucleotides: TGTGCCAGCAGCCCCGTAGTTGGGGCCAACGTCCTGACTTTC. The variable domain in full, with the rest retrieved from reference TRBV5-5 and TRBJ2-6, is DAGVTQSPTHLIKTRGQQVTLRCSPISGHKSVSWYQQVLGQGPQFIFQYYEKEERGRGNFPDRFSARQFPNYSSELNVNALLLGDSALYLCASSPVVGANVLTFGAGSRLTVL.